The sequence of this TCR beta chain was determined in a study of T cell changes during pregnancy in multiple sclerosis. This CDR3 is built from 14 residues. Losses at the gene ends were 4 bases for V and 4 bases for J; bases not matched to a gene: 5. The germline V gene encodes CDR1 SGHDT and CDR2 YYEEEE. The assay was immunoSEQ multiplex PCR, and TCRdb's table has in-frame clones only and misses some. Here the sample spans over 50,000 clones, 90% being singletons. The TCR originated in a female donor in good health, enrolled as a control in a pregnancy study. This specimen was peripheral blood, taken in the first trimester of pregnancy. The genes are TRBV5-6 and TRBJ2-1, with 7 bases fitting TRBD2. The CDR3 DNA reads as TGTGCCAGCAGCGCGGGACTAAAGTACAATGAGCAGTTCTTC. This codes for CASSAGLKYNEQFF.